These 12 T cell receptor beta chains originate from one sample sequenced in a study of T cell repertoires in cytomegalovirus infection. TCRdb redid the calling of the reads with MiXCR, one entry per CDR3 protein. The data contain roughly 730,000 distinct CDR3 sequences, approximately 33% of them singletons. Their target antigens are unknown. The specimen comprised cultured PBMCs, sampled from culture after CMV antigen stimulation. The receptors here all came from a human donor in good health (CMV status not recorded). Some clones in this sample may be carry-over from other donors' samples.

The sample holds many counts of this clonotype. The chain recombines TRBV19 with TRBJ2-3, with a tentative D call TRBD2 (5 bases). This CDR3 comprises 15 residues. Germline values: CDR1 LNHDA, CDR2 SQIVND (reference sequence). Trimming stripped 6 bases from V and 5 bases from J, with 18 bases between. DNA of the CDR3: TGTGCCAGTAGCGAGCCGCAGGTAGCGAAAGATACGCAGTATTTT. Its protein product is CASSEPQVAKDTQYF.

The chain has TRBV2 and TRBJ2-1; 10 nucleotides line up with TRBD2. The CDR3 has 14 residues. Unmatched junction bases numbered 3, after V lost 7 bases and J lost 3 bases. Looked up from germline, CDR1 is SNHLY and CDR2 is FYNNEI. DNA of the CDR3: TGTGCCAGCATCGGACTAGCGGACTACAATGAGCAGTTCTTC. Protein sequence: CASIGLADYNEQFF.

This clonotype occurred a few times. The V call is TRBV7-6, the J call TRBJ2-5; 7 nucleotides line up with TRBD1. CDR3 size: 16 residues. Per the germline V gene, CDR1 is SGHVS and CDR2 is FNYEAQ. With 5 bases clipped from V and 1 base from J, the junction kept 10 bases outside the gene matches. CDR3 nucleotides: TGTGCCAGCAGCCCGACCCGACAGGGCCCCCAAGAGACCCAGTACTTC. Encoded protein: CASSPTRQGPQETQYF.

The CDR3: CASISSGGAWDYEQYF. The CDR3 DNA follows: TGTGCCAGCATCTCTAGCGGGGGCGCCTGGGACTACGAGCAGTACTTC. The V call is TRBV6-6, the J call TRBJ2-7, with TRBD2 identical over 10 bases. The ends lost 7 bases at V and 3 bases at J; junction bases unmatched: 12. Germline V lookup: CDR1 MNHNY, CDR2 SVGAGI (reference sequence). CDR3 size: 16 residues.

This clonotype has only a few counts. The rearrangement links TRBV12-3 or TRBV12-4 to TRBJ1-1, with 9 bases identical to TRBD1. The length of the CDR3 is 15 residues. After removal of 7 bases from V and 1 base from J, the junction contained 7 bases not matched to a gene. CDR3 sequence: CASIPTDRGNTEAFF. The CDR3, as DNA: TGTGCCAGCATCCCTACGGACAGGGGGAACACTGAAGCTTTCTTT.

This clonotype was counted at least ten times. The V gene is TRBV7-2, the J gene TRBJ2-7; TRBD2 matches 8 bases. CDR1 SGHTA and CDR2 FQGNSA come from the germline V gene. The V gene end was trimmed by 1 base and the J gene end by 0 bases; junction bases not matched to a gene: 11. This CDR3 has 18 amino acids. The DNA for the CDR3 is TGTGCCAGCAGCTTAGTCCTCACGCTAGCGGGCTCCTCCTACGAGCAGTACTTC. Its translation is CASSLVLTLAGSSYEQYF. The variable domain in full, with the rest retrieved from reference TRBV7-2 and TRBJ2-7, is GAGVSQSPSNKVTEKGKDVELRCDPISGHTALYWYRQSLGQGLEFLIYFQGNSAPDKSGLPSDRFSAERTGGSVSTLTIQRTQQEDSAVYLCASSLVLTLAGSSYEQYFGPGTRLTVT.

This clonotype was observed a few times. The V and J genes are TRBV19 and TRBJ2-2; no clear D gene. The ends were cut back, 3 bases at V and 3 bases at J, with 8 bases in the middle. There are 14 residues in the CDR3. Germline loops: CDR1 LNHDA, CDR2 SQIVND (reference sequence). The CDR3 DNA reads as TGTGCCAGTAGTATGGCAGGCTACACCGGGGAGCTGTTTTTT. This encodes CASSMAGYTGELFF.

This chain links TRBV6-1 with TRBJ2-3, with TRBD1 as a possible D gene (6 bases). CDR3 length: 12 residues. Trimming shortened V by 5 bases and J by 8 bases, and 11 bases separated the two germline ends. The germline V gene has CDR1 MNHNS and CDR2 SASEGT. As DNA, the CDR3 is TGTGCCAGCAGTCAAGAGGGGGTTACGCAGTATTTT. Translation gives CASSQEGVTQYF.

CDR3 sequence (DNA): TGTGCCAGCAGCCCGGGAAGGGGGGGCACAGATACGCAGTATTTT. This gives the protein CASSPGRGGTDTQYF. V gene TRBV7-8 combines with J gene TRBJ2-3; D may match TRBD1 or TRBD2 (6 bases each). The V and J ends lost 5 bases and 1 base respectively, with 13 bases between them. Per the germline V gene, CDR1 is SGHVS and CDR2 is FQNEAQ. The CDR3 totals 15 residues.

This clonotype appeared a few times. The chain recombines TRBV28 with TRBJ2-2, with no clear D. Germline V gives CDR1 MDHEN, CDR2 SYDVKM. V lost 3 bases, J lost 4 bases, and 9 bases lay in between. This CDR3 has 14 residues. The CDR3 DNA reads as TGTGCCAGCAGTTTCTCCCTGGGCACCGGGGAGCTGTTTTTT. The encoded protein is CASSFSLGTGELFF.

This clonotype was seen ten or more times. This chain connects TRBV7-9 to TRBJ1-2; TRBD1 might be the D (5 bases). This CDR3 region has 15 residues. The ends were cut back, 5 bases at V and 3 bases at J, with 16 bases in the middle. CDR1 and CDR2 (germline): SEHNR, FQNEAQ (reference sequence). The CDR3 DNA reads as TGTGCCAGCAGCCCCAGTCTGGGACGGCACTATGGCTACACCTTC. This codes for CASSPSLGRHYGYTF.

This clonotype was seen more than once but under ten times. The rearrangement uses TRBV19 and TRBJ1-5; possible D gene TRBD1, 6 bases. Trimming removed 7 bases at V and 6 bases at J, with 16 bases between. Germline V gives CDR1 LNHDA, CDR2 SQIVND (reference sequence). The CDR3 length is 14 residues. CDR3 bases: TGTGCCAGTACCTTACAGGGAGGCGGTCAGCCCCAGCATTTT. It translates to CASTLQGGGQPQHF. Variable domain in full (rest from reference TRBV19 and TRBJ1-5): DGGITQSPKYLFRKEGQNVTLSCEQNLNHDAMYWYRQDPGQGLRLIYYSQIVNDFQKGDIAEGYSVSREKKESFPLTVTSAQKNPTAFYLCASTLQGGGQPQHFGDGTRLSIL.